The 8 T cell receptor beta chains below all came from one sample that was sequenced in a study of control samples from healthy donors and cancer patients. The protocol was immunoSEQ multiplex PCR, while the TCRdb copy is restricted to in-frame clones and leaves out a portion. The sample has about 160,000 clones; 96% are singletons. The sequenced sample consisted of blood. The receptors originated from a woman younger than 45 in good health.

The V gene is TRBV29-1, the J gene TRBJ2-7; 8 nucleotides align to TRBD1. Unmatched junction bases numbered 9, after V lost 6 bases and J lost 2 bases. In germline, CDR1 is SQVTM, CDR2 ANQGSEA. CDR3 size: 14 residues. The CDR3, as DNA: TGCAGCGTGGCCGGAAGGACAGGGACCTACGAGCAGTACTTC. Translating it yields CSVAGRTGTYEQYF.

V and J are TRBV15 and TRBJ1-4; weak D call: TRBD1 (5 bases). Per the germline V gene, CDR1 is LNHNV and CDR2 is YYDKDF (reference sequence). This CDR3 has 16 residues. V shed 0 bases and J shed 8 bases, with 16 bases lying between them. DNA of the CDR3: TGTGCCACCAGCAGAGAAGGGGCCCGACGCGAGGAAAAACTGTTTTTT. Translation gives CATSREGARREEKLFF.

The gene calls are TRBV24-1 and TRBJ2-1; 12 bases are a match to TRBD2. Germline V gives CDR1 KGHDR, CDR2 SFDVKD. Losses at the gene ends were 5 bases for V and 6 bases for J; bases not matched to a gene: 4. The CDR3 consists of 15 residues. CDR3 in DNA: TGTGCCACCAGTGCTAGCGGGGGGGCGGCCAATGAGCAGTTCTTC. Its translation: CATSASGGAANEQFF.

The chain joins TRBV5-1 to TRBJ2-1, with 10 bases fitting TRBD2. This CDR3 is 15 amino acids long. J was trimmed by 8 bases and V by 2 bases; bases with no gene match: 7. Germline V lookup: CDR1 SGHRS, CDR2 YFSETQ. The DNA for the CDR3 is TGCGCCAGCAGCTTTCTAGCGGGAGTTTCAGATGAGCAGTTCTTC. Protein: CASSFLAGVSDEQFF.

Only one count was recorded for this clone. This rearrangement joins TRBV5-4 to TRBJ2-7; TRBD1 aligns across 7 bases. There are 14 residues in the CDR3. V lost 7 bases to trimming and J lost 0 bases; unmatched junction nucleotides: 7. CDR1 SGHNT and CDR2 YYREEE come from the germline V gene (reference sequence). The CDR3 loop is CASAPHRGSYEQYF. CDR3 coding DNA: TGTGCCAGCGCCCCCCACAGGGGCTCCTACGAGCAGTACTTC.

This clone was observed a single time. The CDR3 is CASSRGHQETQYF. The CDR3 region has the DNA TGTGCCAGCAGCAGGGGACATCAAGAGACCCAGTACTTC. The chain has TRBV11-2 and TRBJ2-5, with D tentatively TRBD1 (6 bases). V was clipped by 5 bases and J by 2 bases, with 9 bases between them. The CDR3 totals 13 residues. Germline loops: CDR1 SGHAT, CDR2 FQNNGV.

The chain recombines TRBV19 with TRBJ1-5; D perhaps matches TRBD1 (5 bases). The length of the CDR3 is 17 residues. V lost 10 bases to trimming and J lost 4 bases, with 26 bases between them. The germline CDR1 and CDR2 sequences are LNHDA and SQIVND (reference sequence). The CDR3 nucleotides read TGTGCCACCTCTGGGGGAACAGGCAAAGGTCAGAATCAGCCCCAGCATTTT. Its protein is CATSGGTGKGQNQPQHF.

CDR3 coding DNA: TGTGCCAGCAGTCCTACAGGGTACACCGGGGAGCTGTTTTTT. Amino acid sequence: CASSPTGYTGELFF. The rearrangement uses TRBV6-8 and TRBJ2-2; TRBD1 might be the D (6 bases). Per germline, CDR1 MNHGY and CDR2 SAAAGT. The V and J ends lost 5 bases and 3 bases respectively, with 10 bases between them. The CDR3 sequence is 14 residues long.